The T cell receptor beta chain under discussion was sequenced for a study of cytomegalovirus exposure and HLA in healthy donors. It was with 60 Vbeta and 13 Jbeta primers that the PCR ran. TCRdb's copy holds only in-frame clones and misses some; the assay was immunoSEQ multiplex PCR. Here the sample table reports around 130,000 clones. Points from the study as a whole: Per a prior analysis, the majority of TCR beta V segments were productive roughly 87% or roughly 30% of the time.

Worth noting for this clone: The antigen is unknown.

Healthy bone marrow donors formed the donor group. Donors had nominal health at sampling but likely had unrecorded immune exposures. This CDR3 contains 14 residues. Trimming took 1 base from V and 11 from J; bases not matched to a gene: 4. Germline V gene sequence: CDR1 SGHDT, CDR2 YYEEEE. Sequencing used PBMCs. The V gene is TRBV5-6, the J gene TRBJ1-6, with TRBD1 identical over 9 bases. This receptor was obtained from a middle-aged woman in good health and CMV-seronegative. Here the CDR3 reads CASSLTGGGTPLHF. As DNA, the CDR3 is TGTGCCAGCAGCTTGACAGGGGGCGGAACACCCCTCCACTTT. Combining the CDR3 with reference TRBV5-6 and TRBJ1-6 gives the whole variable domain DAGVTQSPTHLIKTRGQQVTLRCSPKSGHDTVSWYQQALGQGPQFIFQYYEEEERQRGNFPDRFSGHQFPNYSSELNVNALLLGDSALYLCASSLTGGGTPLHFGNGTRLTVT.